The T cell receptor (beta chain) described here comes from a study of response to subunit inactivated influenza vaccine. TCRdb re-called the RT-PCR reads with MiXCR, one entry per CDR3 protein. Counted here are about 180,000 distinct CDR3 sequences, roughly 10% occurring once; the ten biggest clones make up approximately 35%. Looked up from germline, CDR1 is SEHNR and CDR2 is FQNEAQ (reference sequence). This CDR3 comprises 11 residues. V was clipped by 6 bases and J by 9 bases, with 9 bases between them. This clonotype was seen more than once but under ten times. Material: CD8+ T cells sorted from PBMCs, obtained 23 to 25 months after vaccination. This chain joins TRBV7-9 and TRBJ2-1, with no clear D. The TCR was taken from a man between 45 and 75 years old who received an inactivated influenza vaccine. The CDR3 region is CASRRSLEQFF. CDR3 nucleotide sequence: TGTGCCAGCAGGCGTTCCCTTGAGCAGTTCTTC.